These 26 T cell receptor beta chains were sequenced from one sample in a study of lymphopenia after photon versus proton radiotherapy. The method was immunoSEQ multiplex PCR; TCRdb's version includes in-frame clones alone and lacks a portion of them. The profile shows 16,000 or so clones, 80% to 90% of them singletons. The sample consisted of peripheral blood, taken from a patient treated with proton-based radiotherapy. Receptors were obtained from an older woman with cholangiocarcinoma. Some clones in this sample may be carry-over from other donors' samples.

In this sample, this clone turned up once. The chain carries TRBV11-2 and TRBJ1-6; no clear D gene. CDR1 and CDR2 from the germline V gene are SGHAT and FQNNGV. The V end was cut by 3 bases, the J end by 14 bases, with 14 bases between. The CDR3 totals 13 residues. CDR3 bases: TGTGCCAGCAGCTTGCCAGCCCCAGCCACCCTCCACTTT. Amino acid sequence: CASSLPAPATLHF.

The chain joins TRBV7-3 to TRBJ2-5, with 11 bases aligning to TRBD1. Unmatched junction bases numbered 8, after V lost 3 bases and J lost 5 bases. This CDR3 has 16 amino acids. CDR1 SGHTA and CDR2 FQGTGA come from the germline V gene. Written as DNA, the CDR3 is TGTGCCAGCAGCTTGTCCGGGACAGGGGGTTGGGAGACCCAGTACTTC. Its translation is CASSLSGTGGWETQYF.

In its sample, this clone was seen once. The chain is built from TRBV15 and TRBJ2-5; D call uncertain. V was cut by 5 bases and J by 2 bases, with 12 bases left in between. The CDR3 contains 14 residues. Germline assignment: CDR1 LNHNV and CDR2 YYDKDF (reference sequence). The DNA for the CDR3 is TGTGCCACCAGCTTCCGGCAGACTCAAGAGACCCAGTACTTC. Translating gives CATSFRQTQETQYF.

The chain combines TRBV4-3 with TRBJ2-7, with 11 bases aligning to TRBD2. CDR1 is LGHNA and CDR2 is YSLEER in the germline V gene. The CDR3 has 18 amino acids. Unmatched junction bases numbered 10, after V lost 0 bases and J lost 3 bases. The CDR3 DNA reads TGCGCCAGCAGCCAAGACATCCCTAGCGGGAGGCCGGGCTACGAGCAGTACTTC. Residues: CASSQDIPSGRPGYEQYF.

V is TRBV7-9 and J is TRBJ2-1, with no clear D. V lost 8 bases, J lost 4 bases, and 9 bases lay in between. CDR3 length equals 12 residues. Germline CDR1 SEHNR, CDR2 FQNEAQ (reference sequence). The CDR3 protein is CASASQYNEQFF. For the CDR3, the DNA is TGTGCCAGCGCAAGTCAGTACAATGAGCAGTTCTTC.

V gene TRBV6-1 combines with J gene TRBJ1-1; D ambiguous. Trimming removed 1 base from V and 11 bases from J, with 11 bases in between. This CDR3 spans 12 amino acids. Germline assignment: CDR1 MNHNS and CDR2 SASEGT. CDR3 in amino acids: CASSEGTSSAFF. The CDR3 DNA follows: TGTGCCAGCAGTGAAGGAACATCGTCGGCTTTCTTT.

CDR3 residues: CASSVGRGTNEKLFF. Written as DNA, the CDR3 is TGCGCCAGCAGCGTAGGTAGAGGGACTAATGAAAAACTGTTTTTT. This chain connects TRBV5-1 to TRBJ1-4; D call uncertain. The CDR3 totals 15 residues. Germline CDR1 is SGHRS and CDR2 is YFSETQ. V lost 4 bases and J lost 2, with 12 bases in between. Supplemented by reference TRBV5-1 and TRBJ1-4, the full variable domain reads KAGVTQTPRYLIKTRGQQVTLSCSPISGHRSVSWYQQTPGQGLQFLFEYFSETQRNKGNFPGRFSGRQFSNSRSEMNVSTLELGDSALYLCASSVGRGTNEKLFFGSGTQLSVL.

The DNA of the CDR3 is TGTGCCAGCTCACGGGGGGCTCAGAACACCGGGGAGCTGTTTTTT. It encodes CASSRGAQNTGELFF. The genes are TRBV18 and TRBJ2-2; D could derive from TRBD1 or TRBD2 (6 bases each). Germline-derived CDR1 and CDR2 are KGHSH and LQKENI. The V gene lost 4 bases and the J gene lost 1 base, with 10 bases spanning the gap. This CDR3 has 15 residues.

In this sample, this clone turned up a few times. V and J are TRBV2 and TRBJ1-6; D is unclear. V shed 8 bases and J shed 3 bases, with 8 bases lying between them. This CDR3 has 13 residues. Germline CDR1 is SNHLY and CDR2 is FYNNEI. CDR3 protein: CASLTDYNSPLHF. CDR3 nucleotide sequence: TGTGCCAGCTTGACCGACTATAATTCACCCCTCCACTTT.

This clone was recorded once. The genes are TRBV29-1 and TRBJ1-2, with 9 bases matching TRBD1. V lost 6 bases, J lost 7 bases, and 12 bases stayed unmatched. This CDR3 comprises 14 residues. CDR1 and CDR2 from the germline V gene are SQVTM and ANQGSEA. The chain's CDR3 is CSVETGTGYFGYTF. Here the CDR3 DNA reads TGCAGCGTGGAAACCGGGACAGGGTATTTTGGCTACACCTTC. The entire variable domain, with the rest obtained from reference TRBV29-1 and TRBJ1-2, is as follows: SAVISQKPSRDICQRGTSLTIQCQVDSQVTMMFWYRQQPGQSLTLIATANQGSEATYESGFVIDKFPISRPNLTFSTLTVSNMSPEDSSIYLCSVETGTGYFGYTFGSGTRLTVV.

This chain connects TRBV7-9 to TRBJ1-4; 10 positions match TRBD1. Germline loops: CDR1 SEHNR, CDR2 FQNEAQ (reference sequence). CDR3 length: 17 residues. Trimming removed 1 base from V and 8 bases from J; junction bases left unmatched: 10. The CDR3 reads CASSLVTRTGGREKLFF. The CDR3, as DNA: TGTGCCAGCAGCTTAGTTACCCGGACAGGGGGGCGCGAAAAACTGTTTTTT.

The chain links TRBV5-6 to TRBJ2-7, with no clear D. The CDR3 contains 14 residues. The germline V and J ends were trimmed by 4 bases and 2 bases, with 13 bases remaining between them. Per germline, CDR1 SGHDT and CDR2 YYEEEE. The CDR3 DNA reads TGTGCCAGCAGCCTCCCGGAGATCCCCTACGAGCAGTACTTC. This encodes CASSLPEIPYEQYF.

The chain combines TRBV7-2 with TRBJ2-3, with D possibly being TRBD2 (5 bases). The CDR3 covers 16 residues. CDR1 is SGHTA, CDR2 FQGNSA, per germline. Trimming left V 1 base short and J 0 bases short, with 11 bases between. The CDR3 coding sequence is TGTGCCAGCAGCTTAGGTGGCGGCGGGAGCACAGATACGCAGTATTTT. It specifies CASSLGGGGSTDTQYF.

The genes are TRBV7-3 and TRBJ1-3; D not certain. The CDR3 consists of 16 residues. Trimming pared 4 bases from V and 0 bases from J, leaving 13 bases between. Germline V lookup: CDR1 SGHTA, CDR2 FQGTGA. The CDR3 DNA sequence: TGTGCCAGCAGCTCGATTTCGGGGAACTCTGGAAACACCATATATTTT. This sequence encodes CASSSISGNSGNTIYF.

The DNA of the CDR3 is TGTGCCAGCAGCCAAGATCAGGGGGCGCGCGGCTACACCTTC. Translation: CASSQDQGARGYTF. V gene TRBV4-2 combines with J gene TRBJ1-2; 8 bases match TRBD1. The germline gives CDR1 LGHNA, CDR2 YNFKEQ. This CDR3 has 14 residues. With 0 bases clipped from V and 8 bases from J, the junction kept 5 bases outside the gene matches.

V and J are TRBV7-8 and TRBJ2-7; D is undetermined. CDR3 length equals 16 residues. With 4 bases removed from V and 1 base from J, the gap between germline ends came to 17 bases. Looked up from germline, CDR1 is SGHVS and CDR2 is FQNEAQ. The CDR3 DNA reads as TGTGCCAGCAGCTCACTCCCCGCAGGAGCTTCCTACGAGCAGTACTTC. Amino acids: CASSSLPAGASYEQYF.

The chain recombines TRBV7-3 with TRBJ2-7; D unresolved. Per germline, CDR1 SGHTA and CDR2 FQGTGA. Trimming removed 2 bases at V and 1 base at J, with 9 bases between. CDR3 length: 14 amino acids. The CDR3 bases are TGTGCCAGCAGCTTAGACCCTTCTTCCTACGAGCAGTACTTC. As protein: CASSLDPSSYEQYF.

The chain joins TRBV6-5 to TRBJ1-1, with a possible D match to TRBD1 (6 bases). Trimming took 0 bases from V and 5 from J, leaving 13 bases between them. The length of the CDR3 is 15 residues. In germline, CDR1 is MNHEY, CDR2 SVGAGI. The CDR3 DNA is TGTGCCAGCAGTTACTCGCCAGGGGATAAGACTGAAGCTTTCTTT. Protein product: CASSYSPGDKTEAFF.

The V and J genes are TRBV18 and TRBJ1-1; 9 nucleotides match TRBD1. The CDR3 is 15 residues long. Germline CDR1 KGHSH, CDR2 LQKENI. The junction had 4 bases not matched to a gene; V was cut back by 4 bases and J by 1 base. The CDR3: CASSLDRGRNTEAFF. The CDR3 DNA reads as TGTGCCAGCTCACTGGACAGGGGTCGGAACACTGAAGCTTTCTTT.

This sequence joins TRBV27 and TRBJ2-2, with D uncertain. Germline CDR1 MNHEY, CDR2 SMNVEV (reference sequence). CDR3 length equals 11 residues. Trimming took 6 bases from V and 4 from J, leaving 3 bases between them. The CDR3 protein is CASRTTGELFF. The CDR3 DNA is TGTGCCAGCAGAACCACCGGGGAGCTGTTTTTT.

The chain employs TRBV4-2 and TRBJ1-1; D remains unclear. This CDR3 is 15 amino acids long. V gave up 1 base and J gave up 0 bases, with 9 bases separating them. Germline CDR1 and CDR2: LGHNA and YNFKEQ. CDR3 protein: CASSQGLGMNTEAFF. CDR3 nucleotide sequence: TGTGCCAGCAGCCAAGGATTGGGAATGAACACTGAAGCTTTCTTT.

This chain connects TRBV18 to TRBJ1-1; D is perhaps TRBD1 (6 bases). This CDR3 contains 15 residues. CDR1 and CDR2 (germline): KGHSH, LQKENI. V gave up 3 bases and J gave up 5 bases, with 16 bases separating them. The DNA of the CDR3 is TGTGCCAGCTCACCCACAGGGCCCGTGACTACTGAAGCTTTCTTT. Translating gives CASSPTGPVTTEAFF.

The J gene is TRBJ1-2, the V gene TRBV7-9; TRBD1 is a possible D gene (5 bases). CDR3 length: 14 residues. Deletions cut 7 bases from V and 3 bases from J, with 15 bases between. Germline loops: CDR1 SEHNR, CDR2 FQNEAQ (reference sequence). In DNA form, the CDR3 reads TGTGCCAGCATCAGAGGGACGGGAGACTATGGCTACACCTTC. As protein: CASIRGTGDYGYTF.

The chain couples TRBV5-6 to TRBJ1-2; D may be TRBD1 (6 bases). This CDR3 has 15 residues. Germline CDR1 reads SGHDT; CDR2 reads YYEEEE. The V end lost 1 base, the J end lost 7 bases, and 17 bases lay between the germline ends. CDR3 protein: CASSLTARGGGGYTF. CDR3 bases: TGTGCCAGCAGCTTGACGGCCAGGGGTGGCGGTGGCTACACCTTC.

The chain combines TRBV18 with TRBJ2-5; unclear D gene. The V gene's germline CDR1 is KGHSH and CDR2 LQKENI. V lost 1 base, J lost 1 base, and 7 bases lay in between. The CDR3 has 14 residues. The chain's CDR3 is CASSPLDTQETQYF. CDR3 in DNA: TGTGCCAGCTCACCACTAGACACCCAAGAGACCCAGTACTTC.

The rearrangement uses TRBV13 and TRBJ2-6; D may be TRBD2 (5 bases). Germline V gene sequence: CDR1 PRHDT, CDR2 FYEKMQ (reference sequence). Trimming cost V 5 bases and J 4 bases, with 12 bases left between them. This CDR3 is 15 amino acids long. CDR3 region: CASSQRVAGANVLTF. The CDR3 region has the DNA TGTGCCAGCAGCCAGAGGGTTGCGGGGGCCAACGTCCTGACTTTC.